This T cell receptor beta chain was sequenced for a study of STAT5B mutations in CD4+ large granular lymphocyte leukemia. Germline V gene data show CDR1 as SGHNT and CDR2 as YYREEE (reference sequence). The V gene lost 2 bases and the J gene lost 0 bases, with 18 bases spanning the gap. CDR3 length: 18 residues. Controls came from buffy coats of healthy blood donors. Measured with immunoSEQ multiplex PCR; TCRdb has only the in-frame clones, and not every one. The sample carries 30,000 to 40,000 clones, more than 55% recorded once. This rearrangement joins TRBV5-4 to TRBJ1-3, with D perhaps TRBD1 (5 bases). The sequencing input was CD4+ T cells from blood buffy coats. This TCR was recovered from a human donor in good health. CDR3 loop: CASSFPSAGKNSGNTIYF. In nucleotides, the CDR3 is TGTGCCAGCAGCTTCCCCTCTGCAGGGAAGAACTCTGGAAACACCATATATTTT.